The entry below gives a single T cell receptor (beta chain) sequence along with its context. Its specificity is unknown. Library preparation for TCR beta used quantitative 5'-RACE with molecular barcodes. TCRdb re-called the 5' RACE reads through MiXCR, storing one row per CDR3 protein. There are about 100,000 distinct CDR3 sequences in the sample; less than 25% occur only once, and 9% to 15% lies in the top ten. This record belongs to a study of CD8 T cells in ankylosing spondylitis. This CDR3 region has 19 residues. Trimming cost V 4 bases and J 0 bases; bases outside gene matches: 9. The V gene's germline CDR1 is WNHNN and CDR2 SYGVQD (reference sequence). Study-wide results and limits: Certain motif variants had earlier been reported in reactive arthritis synovial fluid and blood. The study looked at matched synovial fluid samples from ankylosing spondylitis patients. Disease-linked clones were reported to be significantly enriched there.

Sequencing was done on a sample of synovial fluid, either unsorted or a sorted T cell fraction (not recorded which). V gene TRBV10-1 combines with J gene TRBJ2-6, with 10 bases lining up with TRBD1. The clonotype originates from a male donor with ankylosing spondylitis. CDR3 region: CASSAEGQGSGSGANVLTF. CDR3 bases: TGCGCCAGCAGTGCAGAGGGACAGGGGTCTGGCTCTGGGGCCAACGTCCTGACTTTC.